The 11 T cell receptor beta chains listed next were all sequenced from one sample in a study of T cells after yellow fever vaccination. One entry per CDR3 protein, called by TCRdb with MiXCR from the 5' RACE reads. The table lists a few hundred thousand distinct CDR3 sequences, 7% to 10% of them singletons. The specimen comprised PBMCs, sampled more than 35 days after the first yellow fever vaccination. These receptors were collected from a young man who received the YFV17D yellow fever vaccine.

This chain joins TRBV13 and TRBJ2-7; no definite D call. Germline V lookup: CDR1 PRHDT, CDR2 FYEKMQ (reference sequence). The CDR3 is 13 amino acids. V lost 5 bases to trimming and J lost 1 base, with 9 bases between them. For the CDR3, the DNA is TGTGCCAGCAGCGAAACCGATTCCTACGAGCAGTACTTC. It is translated as CASSETDSYEQYF.

The CDR3 reads CASSLDPRGPNTEAFF. The CDR3 nucleotides read TGTGCCAGCAGCTTAGACCCCCGGGGCCCGAACACTGAAGCTTTCTTT. The chain carries TRBV11-2 and TRBJ1-1; D possibly corresponds to TRBD1 (5 bases). The CDR3 is 16 amino acids. Trimming stripped 0 bases from V and 1 base from J, with 12 bases between. The germline V gene has CDR1 SGHAT and CDR2 FQNNGV.

The chain carries TRBV2 and TRBJ1-1; a possible D gene is TRBD1 (5 bases). Germline loops: CDR1 SNHLY, CDR2 FYNNEI. With 6 bases removed from V and 3 bases from J, the gap between germline ends came to 8 bases. There are 12 residues in the CDR3. The CDR3 DNA reads as TGTGCCAGCAGCAGGGTCGACACTGAAGCTTTCTTT. The encoded protein is CASSRVDTEAFF.

The V and J genes are TRBV7-2 and TRBJ2-2; D gene uncertain. Between the trimmed V and J ends, which lost 2 bases and 4 bases, there was a span of 8 bases. Germline V CDR1 and CDR2: SGHTA, FQGNSA. This CDR3 is 14 amino acids long. CDR3 sequence (DNA): TGTGCCAGCAGCTTAAGGGCGGTCACCGGGGAGCTGTTTTTT. Encoded protein: CASSLRAVTGELFF.

The chain combines TRBV7-9 with TRBJ2-4; 9 nucleotides line up with TRBD2. Germline V gene lookup returns CDR1 SEHNR and CDR2 FQNEAQ (reference sequence). Trimming at V came to 0 bases and at J to 7 bases, leaving 10 bases not matched to a gene. This CDR3 has 17 residues. This CDR3 is CASSLAFLAGSDNIQYF. DNA of the CDR3: TGTGCCAGCAGCTTAGCCTTCCTAGCGGGGTCGGATAACATTCAGTACTTC.

The chain has TRBV18 and TRBJ1-6; 9 bases align to TRBD1. V dropped 3 bases and J dropped 7; count of bases not matched to a gene: 4. Germline CDR1 reads KGHSH; CDR2 reads LQKENI. CDR3 size: 15 residues. This CDR3 is CASSPRTGANSPLHF. CDR3 coding DNA: TGTGCCAGCTCACCCCGGACAGGGGCGAATTCACCCCTCCACTTT.

This clonotype was picked up a small number of times. The V and J genes are TRBV5-1 and TRBJ2-7; no clear D. The germline V gene has CDR1 SGHRS and CDR2 YFSETQ. This CDR3 is built from 13 residues. V lost 4 bases, J lost 0 bases, and 8 bases lay in between. CDR3 residues: CASSTVVSYEQYF. CDR3 DNA sequence: TGCGCCAGCAGCACCGTAGTCTCCTACGAGCAGTACTTC. Combining the CDR3 with reference TRBV5-1 and TRBJ2-7 gives the whole variable domain KAGVTQTPRYLIKTRGQQVTLSCSPISGHRSVSWYQQTPGQGLQFLFEYFSETQRNKGNFPGRFSGRQFSNSRSEMNVSTLELGDSALYLCASSTVVSYEQYFGPGTRLTVT.

This clonotype was recorded at least ten times. The chain joins TRBV5-1 to TRBJ2-3; D may be TRBD2 (5 bases). Trimming removed 1 base at V and 4 bases at J, with 10 bases between. The CDR3 runs to 14 residues. CDR1 and CDR2 from the germline V gene are SGHRS and YFSETQ. The CDR3 bases are TGCGCCAGCAGCTTGAGAGGGCTCCCAGATACGCAGTATTTT. Protein product: CASSLRGLPDTQYF.

This clonotype was counted between two and nine times. This rearrangement joins TRBV29-1 to TRBJ2-3; TRBD1 matches 10 bases. From germline, CDR1 is SQVTM and CDR2 ANQGSEA. This CDR3 is 14 amino acids long. V was pared by 6 bases and J by 5 bases, with 8 bases of the junction left unmatched. The CDR3 nucleotides are TGCAGCGTCCTGAAGACAGGGGGCGTAGATACGCAGTATTTT. It is translated as CSVLKTGGVDTQYF.

The gene calls are TRBV5-1 and TRBJ2-2; D is uncertain. This CDR3 is built from 13 residues. Per the germline V gene, CDR1 is SGHRS and CDR2 is YFSETQ. Trimming removed 4 bases from V and 0 bases from J, with 4 bases in between. This CDR3 is CASSVSNTGELFF. CDR3 sequence (DNA): TGCGCCAGCAGCGTTTCGAACACCGGGGAGCTGTTTTTT.

This chain's CDR3 is CASSPPGTVSYEQYF. The CDR3 nucleotides are TGTGCCAGCTCACCGCCCGGGACTGTCTCCTACGAGCAGTACTTC. The chain recombines TRBV18 with TRBJ2-7; a possible D gene is TRBD2 (6 bases). CDR3 length: 15 residues. CDR1 is KGHSH, CDR2 LQKENI, per germline. The V gene lost 3 bases and the J gene lost 0 bases, with 12 bases spanning the gap.